This T cell receptor (beta chain) emerged from a study of Ad26.COV2.S vaccination and SARS-CoV-2 variants. In the study overall: The Ad26.COV2.S arm of the COV1001 trial was where the donor was placed.

The treatment denotes: around 19 received Ad26.COV2.S at low or high dose, single or two shots; about 5 received placebo; per-sample allocation not given. Material that was analyzed had been drawn on day 63 after the first vaccine or placebo injection. Adults aged 18-55 years in Boston included the donor. Study-wide results and caveats: Breadth measured for non-spike TCRs was similar across vaccine and placebo recipients.

Note on this clone: Its antigen is not known.

Trimming stripped 10 bases from V and 0 bases from J, with 6 bases between. Germline-derived CDR1 and CDR2 are SNHLY and FYNNEI. The CDR3 sequence is 12 residues long. This table comes from immunoSEQ multiplex PCR, and its TCRdb copy is limited to in-frame clones, with some not included. Of fewer than 400,000 clones detected, approximately 86% appear once; the ten largest clones hold 3.5%. The V call is TRBV2, the J call TRBJ2-2; D remains unclear. The sequencing used peripheral blood, collected in a trial of Ad26.COV2.S vaccine versus placebo. The receptor's source is a person aged 18-60 years who received the Ad26.COV2.S COVID-19 vaccine or a placebo. The chain's CDR3 is CATITNTGELFF. Written as DNA, the CDR3 is TGTGCCACGATTACGAACACCGGGGAGCTGTTTTTT.